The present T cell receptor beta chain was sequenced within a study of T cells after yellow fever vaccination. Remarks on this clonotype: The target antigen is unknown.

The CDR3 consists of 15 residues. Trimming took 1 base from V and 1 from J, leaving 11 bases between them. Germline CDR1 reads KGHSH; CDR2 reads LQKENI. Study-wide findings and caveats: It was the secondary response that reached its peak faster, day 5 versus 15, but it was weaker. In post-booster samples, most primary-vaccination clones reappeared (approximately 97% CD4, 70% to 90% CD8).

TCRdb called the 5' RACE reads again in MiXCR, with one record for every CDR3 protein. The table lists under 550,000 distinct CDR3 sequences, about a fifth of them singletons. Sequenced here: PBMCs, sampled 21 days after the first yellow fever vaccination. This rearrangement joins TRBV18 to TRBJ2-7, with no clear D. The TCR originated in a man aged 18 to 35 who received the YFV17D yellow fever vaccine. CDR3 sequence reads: CASSPRLRNSYEQYF. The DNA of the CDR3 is TGTGCCAGCTCACCACGGTTACGGAATTCCTACGAGCAGTACTTC. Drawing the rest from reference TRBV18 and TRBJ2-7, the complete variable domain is NAGVMQNPRHLVRRRGQEARLRCSPMKGHSHVYWYRQLPEEGLKFMVYLQKENIIDESGMPKERFSAEFPKEGPSILRIQQVVRGDSAAYFCASSPRLRNSYEQYFGPGTRLTVT.